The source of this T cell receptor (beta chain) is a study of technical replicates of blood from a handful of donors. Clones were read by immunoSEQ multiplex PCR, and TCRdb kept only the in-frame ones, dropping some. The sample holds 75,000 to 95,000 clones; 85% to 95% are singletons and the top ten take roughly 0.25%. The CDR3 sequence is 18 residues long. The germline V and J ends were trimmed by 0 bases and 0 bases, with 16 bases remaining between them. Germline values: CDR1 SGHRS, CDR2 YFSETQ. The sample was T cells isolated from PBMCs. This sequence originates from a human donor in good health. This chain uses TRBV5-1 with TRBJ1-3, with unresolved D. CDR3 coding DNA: TGCGCCAGCAGCTTGGGGCCTCGGGTAGATCTCTCTGGAAACACCATATATTTT. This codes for CASSLGPRVDLSGNTIYF.